Following are 9 T cell receptor beta chains from one sample sequenced in a study of cytomegalovirus exposure and HLA in healthy donors. Both 60 Vbeta primers and 13 Jbeta primers went into the PCR. Profiled with immunoSEQ multiplex PCR; TCRdb holds only in-frame clones, not every one. The sample has around 39,000 clones, 60% to 80% seen once. Sequences were obtained from PBMCs. These receptors all come from a man between 25 and 39 years old in good health and CMV-seronegative.

V usage is TRBV10-3 and J usage is TRBJ1-5; TRBD1 agrees at 9 bases. Germline assignment: CDR1 ENHRY and CDR2 SYGVKD. The CDR3 totals 12 residues. V trimming: 10 bases; J trimming: 6 bases; junction bases outside the gene matches: 4. The CDR3 coding sequence is TGTGCCACCAGGACAGGGGTTCAGCCCCAGCATTTT. Encoded protein: CATRTGVQPQHF.

CDR3 in DNA: TGTGCCAGCAGTGAAACAGGGAGTACTAACTATGGCTACACCTTC. This translates into CASSETGSTNYGYTF. The chain couples TRBV6-1 to TRBJ1-2, with a tentative D call TRBD1 (6 bases). The germline V gene encodes CDR1 MNHNS and CDR2 SASEGT. V dropped 2 bases and J dropped 0 bases, with 10 bases sitting between them. The CDR3 sequence is 15 residues long.

The V gene is TRBV10-3, the J gene TRBJ2-7; no reliable D call. Germline V gene sequence: CDR1 ENHRY, CDR2 SYGVKD. The CDR3 is 13 amino acids. Trimming took off 0 bases at V and 3 bases at J, with 6 bases between the two ends. This chain's CDR3 is CAISESGRYEQYF. The CDR3 nucleotides read TGTGCCATCAGTGAGTCGGGCCGCTACGAGCAGTACTTC.

The chain links TRBV6-6 to TRBJ2-3; TRBD2 agrees at 10 bases. V shed 5 bases, J shed 3 bases, and the junction held 8 bases outside the gene matches. Germline CDR1 reads MNHNY; CDR2 reads SVGAGI (reference sequence). The length of the CDR3 is 16 residues. The CDR3 loop reads CASSPHGTSVTDTQYF. DNA for the CDR3: TGTGCCAGCAGTCCCCACGGGACTAGCGTGACAGATACGCAGTATTTT.

The chain combines TRBV9 with TRBJ1-3; 7 nucleotides align to TRBD1. Germline V gene sequence: CDR1 SGDLS, CDR2 YYNGEE. This CDR3 has 18 amino acids. V lost 1 base to trimming and J lost 4 bases; unmatched junction nucleotides: 14. The CDR3 DNA sequence: TGTGCCAGCAGCGTAACCGACCCGACAAGACAGGGCGGAAACACCATATATTTT. Translation: CASSVTDPTRQGGNTIYF.

V and J are TRBV7-2 and TRBJ1-5; 8 bases align to TRBD1. The length of the CDR3 is 14 residues. CDR1 and CDR2 from the germline V gene are SGHTA and FQGNSA. V was pared by 5 bases and J by 11 bases, with 11 bases of the junction left unmatched. The CDR3 sequence: CASSPGTGLSAQHF. In DNA form, the CDR3 reads TGTGCCAGCAGCCCCGGGACAGGTCTTTCGGCCCAGCATTTT.

The chain combines TRBV12-5 with TRBJ2-7, with TRBD2 matching over 10 bases. Trimming took 5 bases from V and 1 from J; bases not matched to a gene: 11. This CDR3 comprises 17 residues. The germline CDR1 and CDR2 sequences are LGHNT and FRNRAP. In nucleotides, the CDR3 is TGTGCTAGTGGTCTCCGGGCCGGGACTAGCGCATCCTACGAGCAGTACTTC. This sequence encodes CASGLRAGTSASYEQYF.

The chain has TRBV7-2 and TRBJ1-1, with D perhaps TRBD1 (6 bases). V shed 5 bases and J shed 4 bases, with 23 bases lying between them. The CDR3 runs to 17 residues. The germline V gene encodes CDR1 SGHTA and CDR2 FQGNSA. The CDR3 coding sequence is TGTGCCAGCAGCACGCACAGGGTGAGGGAACGTCGCACTGAAGCTTTCTTT. Encoded protein: CASSTHRVRERRTEAFF.

The V gene is TRBV6-1, the J gene TRBJ2-7, with no clear D. The ends were cut back, 0 bases at V and 2 bases at J, with 11 bases in the middle. CDR3 length: 15 amino acids. Germline V gives CDR1 MNHNS, CDR2 SASEGT. For the CDR3, the DNA is TGTGCCAGCAGTGAAGCGCGGCTACTTGCCTACGAGCAGTACTTC. Translation gives CASSEARLLAYEQYF.